Each of the 10 T cell receptor beta chains below was sequenced from the same sample in a study of T cells in severe cutaneous drug reactions. Sequenced patients had Stevens-Johnson syndrome or toxic epidermal necrolysis caused by carbamazepine. Bulk and single-cell libraries used iRepertoire multiplex PCR with TCR subtype-specific primers. TCRdb reprocessed the multiplex PCR reads, with one entry per CDR3 protein and no DNA. Seen in this sample are approximately 5,800 distinct CDR3 sequences; the ten most common clones hold over 15%. The source material was PBMCs. All receptors come from a human donor with a severe cutaneous adverse drug reaction.

The rearrangement uses TRBV11-2 and TRBJ2-5; the TCRdb call, TRBD1, lacks DNA for checking. From germline, CDR1 is SGHAT and CDR2 FQNNGV. The CDR3 contains 19 residues. CDR3 sequence reads: CASSTLAETGVGWGETQYF.

The chain links TRBV18 to TRBJ2-1; checking the TCRdb D call of TRBD2 is not possible without DNA. The CDR3 has 15 amino acids. Per the germline V gene, CDR1 is KGHSH and CDR2 is LQKENI. The CDR3 reads CASSPGLAGDSEQFF.

By frequency, this clonotype is medium-sized. V and J are TRBV28 and TRBJ1-5; TCRdb outputs TRBD1, but without DNA this stays unchecked. The CDR3 has 15 residues. CDR1 is MDHEN and CDR2 is SYDVKM in the germline V gene. The CDR3 sequence is CASSLSLKTGRAQHF. Full variable domain (outside the CDR3, taken from reference TRBV28 and TRBJ1-5): DVKVTQSSRYLVKRTGEKVFLECVQDMDHENMFWYRQDPGLGLRLIYFSYDVKMKEKGDIPEGYSVSREKKERFSLILESASTNQTSMYLCASSLSLKTGRAQHFGDGTRLSIL.

Frequency places this clonotype as medium-sized. This chain uses TRBV11-3 with TRBJ2-3. CDR3 length equals 13 residues. Per germline, CDR1 SGHNT and CDR2 YENEEA. CDR3 amino acids: CASSLGPTDTQYF.

In terms of frequency, this clonotype is medium-sized. The J gene is TRBJ2-3, the V gene TRBV13; TCRdb returns TRBD2, unconfirmable since there is no DNA. This CDR3 contains 15 residues. Germline CDR1 reads PRHDT; CDR2 reads FYEKMQ (reference sequence). The chain's CDR3 is CASYARSLLMDTQYF. The full variable domain, its missing parts supplied by reference TRBV13 and TRBJ2-3, is AAGVIQSPRHLIKEKRETATLKCYPIPRHDTVYWYQQGPGQDPQFLISFYEKMQSDKGSIPDRFSAQQFSDYHSELNMSSLELGDSALYFCASYARSLLMDTQYFGPGTRLTVL.

Considering frequency, this clonotype is medium-sized. The chain's CDR3 is CASSHNGGFYNEQFF. The V call is TRBV4-1, the J call TRBJ2-1; the D call of TRBD1 rests on TCRdb alone, since no DNA is present to check it. CDR1 is MGHRA and CDR2 is YSYEKL in the germline V gene. The CDR3 is 15 residues long.

The genes are TRBV4-1 and TRBJ2-7; TCRdb calls TRBD1, which cannot be checked without DNA. Germline values: CDR1 MGHRA, CDR2 YSYEKL. The CDR3 sequence is 15 residues long. CDR3 residues: CASSQGQGFSYEQYF.

This rearrangement joins TRBV30 to TRBJ1-1; with no DNA, the TCRdb D assignment of TRBD1 cannot be verified. The CDR3 length is 13 residues. CDR1 is GTSNPN and CDR2 is SVGIG in the germline V gene (reference sequence). CDR3 residues: CAWADRANTEAFF.

CDR3 amino acids: CATSSPGGTYEQYF. The chain carries TRBV15 and TRBJ2-7; as DNA is missing, the TRBD2 call by TCRdb cannot be tested. CDR1 and CDR2 (germline): LNHNV, YYDKDF (reference sequence). This CDR3 region has 14 residues.

This clonotype ranks as medium-sized in terms of frequency. This rearrangement joins TRBV7-2 to TRBJ1-1. From germline, CDR1 is SGHTA and CDR2 FQGNSA. The CDR3 loop spans 13 amino acids. CDR3 sequence reads: CASSPMGLTEAFF. Filled out from reference TRBV7-2 and TRBJ1-1, the complete variable domain reads GAGVSQSPSNKVTEKGKDVELRCDPISGHTALYWYRQSLGQGLEFLIYFQGNSAPDKSGLPSDRFSAERTGGSVSTLTIQRTQQEDSAVYLCASSPMGLTEAFFGQGTRLTVV.